This T cell receptor (beta chain) was captured by sequencing in a study of blood T cell repertoires in COVID-19. Turning to the study itself: Samples taken during acute and convalescent COVID-19 were collected in the United States, Italy and Spain. Nucleic acid was either cDNA or gDNA, and it came from T cells, B-cell-depleted T cells, or PBMCs.

As processed by the authors: Amplified reference gene primers provided the basis for estimating nucleated cell counts. Profiled with immunoSEQ multiplex PCR; TCRdb holds only in-frame clones, not every one. V and J calls and clone size are as listed in that table; D and trimming were resolved from the DNA. The table records tens of thousands of clones, about 80% of them present only once. V gave up 1 base and J gave up 0 bases, with 22 bases separating them. Germline V gene sequence: CDR1 LGHDT, CDR2 YNNKEL (reference sequence). This CDR3 is 19 amino acids long. The chain employs TRBV3-1 (or the pseudogene TRBV3-2) and TRBJ2-7, with TRBD2 as a possible D gene (6 bases). Sample: peripheral blood. The receptor's source is a woman aged 55-69 years with acute or convalescent COVID-19. CDR3 sequence reads: CASSQVQSYGGGSSYEQYF. DNA of the CDR3: TGTGCCAGCAGCCAAGTCCAATCGTACGGTGGGGGGAGCTCCTACGAGCAGTACTTC.